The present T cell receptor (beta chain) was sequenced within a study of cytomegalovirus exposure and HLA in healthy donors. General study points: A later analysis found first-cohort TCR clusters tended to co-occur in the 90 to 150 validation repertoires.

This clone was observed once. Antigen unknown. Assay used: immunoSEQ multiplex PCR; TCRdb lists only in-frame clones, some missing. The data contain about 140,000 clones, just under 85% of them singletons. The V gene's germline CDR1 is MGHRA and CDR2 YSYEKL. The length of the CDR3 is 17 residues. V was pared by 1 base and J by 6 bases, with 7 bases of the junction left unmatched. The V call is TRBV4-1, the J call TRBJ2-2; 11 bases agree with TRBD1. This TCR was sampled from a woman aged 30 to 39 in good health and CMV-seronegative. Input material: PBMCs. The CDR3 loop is CASSQAPGQGASGELFF. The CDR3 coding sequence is TGCGCCAGCAGCCAAGCCCCCGGACAGGGGGCTTCCGGGGAGCTGTTTTTT.